This TCR beta chain emerged from a study of human T cells and chemical hapten exposure. The CDR3 length is 13 residues. The germline gives CDR1 SGHDT, CDR2 YYEEEE. V shed 3 bases and J 3 bases; nucleotides not matched to a gene: 3. MiXCR, applied by TCRdb to the RACE reads, yields one record per CDR3 protein. This repertoire shows 75,000 to 95,000 distinct CDR3 sequences, approximately 10% found once; its top ten account for 2.2%. The time point here: patch test 2, 6 weeks after DPC sensitization. Treatment here: therapeutic diphenylcyclopropenone sensitization with weekly scalp DPC. This sequence originates from a man aged 40-55 years with alopecia areata. Some clones in this sample may be carry-over from other donors' samples. The rearrangement links TRBV5-6 to TRBJ2-7, with TRBD1 identical over 7 bases. The sample in question was whole blood, obtained in connection with sensitization to the hapten diphenylcyclopropenone (DPC). DNA of the CDR3: TGTGCCAGCAGCTCCGGGACAGTCTACGAGCAGTACTTC. It encodes CASSSGTVYEQYF. Drawing the rest from reference TRBV5-6 and TRBJ2-7, the complete variable domain is DAGVTQSPTHLIKTRGQQVTLRCSPKSGHDTVSWYQQALGQGPQFIFQYYEEEERQRGNFPDRFSGHQFPNYSSELNVNALLLGDSALYLCASSSGTVYEQYFGPGTRLTVT.